This T cell receptor beta chain was sequenced for a study of PD-L1 blockade in urothelial cancer. Study in general: About 85% of the 29 patients were men whose urothelial cancer was bladder-origin.

Synthetic analogs of TCR templates were spiked into every PCR. Clones were sequenced by immunoSEQ multiplex PCR, and TCRdb holds only the in-frame ones, with some missing. The sample consists of some 40,000 clones, under 95% of them appearing once. The CDR3 covers 13 residues. V shed 3 bases and J 5 bases; nucleotides not matched to a gene: 3. Germline V gene lookup returns CDR1 SGHAT and CDR2 FQNNGV. As for time point: peripheral blood 6 weeks after treatment start. Sample: PBMCs, taken around atezolizumab (anti-PD-L1) treatment. The chain couples TRBV11-2 to TRBJ2-5; 7 positions agree with TRBD1. This TCR was recovered from a man in his 70s with urothelial cancer. CDR3: CASSLGQRETQYF. The CDR3 region has the DNA TGTGCCAGCAGCTTGGGACAGAGGGAGACCCAGTACTTC.